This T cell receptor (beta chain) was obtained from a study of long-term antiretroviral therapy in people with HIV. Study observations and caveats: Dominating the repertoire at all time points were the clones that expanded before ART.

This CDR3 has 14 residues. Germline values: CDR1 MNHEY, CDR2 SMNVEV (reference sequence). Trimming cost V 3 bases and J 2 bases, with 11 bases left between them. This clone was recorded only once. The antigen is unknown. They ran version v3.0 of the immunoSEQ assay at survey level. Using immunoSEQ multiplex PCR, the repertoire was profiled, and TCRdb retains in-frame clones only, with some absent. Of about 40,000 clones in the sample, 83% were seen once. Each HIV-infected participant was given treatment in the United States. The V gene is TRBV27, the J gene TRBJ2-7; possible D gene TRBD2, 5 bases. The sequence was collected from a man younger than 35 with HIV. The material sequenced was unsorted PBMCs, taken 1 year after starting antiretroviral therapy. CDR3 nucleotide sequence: TGTGCCAGCAGTTTGGGCAGCGGAACCTACGAGCAGTACTTC. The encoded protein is CASSLGSGTYEQYF.